These 17 T cell receptor beta chains originate from one sample sequenced in a study of T-cell reconstitution after alpha-beta-depleted transplantation in children. TCRbeta library construction was performed incorporating unique molecular identifiers. Each CDR3 protein gets one entry after TCRdb re-called the PCR reads with MiXCR. The sample holds over 550,000 distinct CDR3 sequences, 10% seen once. The sample here was PBMCs from the stem cell graft donor, taken from the stem cell graft. All receptors come from a human donor who donated a stem cell graft to a child with acute myeloid leukemia.

This clonotype was counted ten times or more. The rearrangement links TRBV3-1 to TRBJ2-7; possible D gene TRBD2, 5 bases. Trimming removed 4 bases at V and 6 bases at J, with 13 bases between. Germline assignment: CDR1 LGHDT and CDR2 YNNKEL (reference sequence). This CDR3 comprises 13 residues. CDR3 sequence (DNA): TGTGCCAGCAGCCCGTATAGCGAAGGCGAGCAGTACTTC. This translates into CASSPYSEGEQYF.

This clonotype has just a few counts. The chain couples TRBV9 to TRBJ1-1, with a weak D call TRBD1 (5 bases). V dropped 0 bases and J dropped 0 bases, with 12 bases sitting between them. Germline V lookup: CDR1 SGDLS, CDR2 YYNGEE. The CDR3 is 16 amino acids. The CDR3 DNA sequence: TGTGCCAGCAGCGTAGGAGGGGCGCGGATGAACACTGAAGCTTTCTTT. It translates to CASSVGGARMNTEAFF.

The CDR3 spells CASSLARDRGHNEQFF. The CDR3, as DNA: TGTGCCAGCAGCTTAGCCCGGGACAGGGGCCACAATGAGCAGTTCTTC. The chain recombines TRBV7-8 with TRBJ2-1, with TRBD1 matching over 10 bases. The germline CDR1 and CDR2 sequences are SGHVS and FQNEAQ. The CDR3 contains 16 residues. V lost 0 bases, J lost 5 bases, and 4 bases stayed unmatched. Looking up the rest from reference TRBV7-8 and TRBJ2-1 gives the full variable domain: GAGVSQSPRYKVAKRGQDVALRCDPISGHVSLFWYQQALGQGPEFLTYFQNEAQLDKSGLPSDRFFAERPEGSVSTLKIQRTQQEDSAVYLCASSLARDRGHNEQFFGPGTRLTVL.

The gene calls are TRBV3-1 and TRBJ1-2, with D maybe TRBD1 (5 bases). Trimming removed 1 base from V and 8 bases from J, with 17 bases in between. The CDR3 spans 15 residues. Germline CDR1 reads LGHDT; CDR2 reads YNNKEL (reference sequence). The CDR3 is CASSQVAQGPRGYTF. CDR3 in DNA: TGTGCCAGCAGCCAAGTAGCGCAGGGTCCGCGGGGCTACACCTTC.

This clonotype was detected only a few times. V gene TRBV6-2 or TRBV6-3 combines with J gene TRBJ2-2; D call uncertain. V lost 6 bases, J lost 5 bases, and 16 bases lay in between. Germline-derived CDR1 and CDR2 are MNHEY and SVGEGT. The CDR3 loop spans 15 amino acids. Here the CDR3 DNA reads TGTGCCAGCAGACTAACCGACGGGCGGACCGGGGAGCTGTTTTTT. Protein sequence: CASRLTDGRTGELFF.

CDR3 loop: CASSLKQGFGYTF. CDR3 DNA: TGTGCCAGCAGCCTTAAACAGGGTTTTGGCTACACCTTC. The chain is built from TRBV14 and TRBJ1-2; D might be TRBD1 (6 bases). The CDR3 has 13 residues. The V end lost 4 bases, the J end lost 7 bases, and 13 bases lay between the germline ends. CDR1 SGHDN and CDR2 FVKESK come from the germline V gene.

This clonotype was detected only a few times. The chain has TRBV6-1 and TRBJ2-5, with 10 bases matching TRBD1. CDR1 MNHNS and CDR2 SASEGT come from the germline V gene. V gave up 4 bases and J gave up 1 base; unmatched junction bases: 12. CDR3 length equals 18 residues. The CDR3 DNA reads as TGTGCCAGCAGTGCCGGGGGCTGGGACAGGGGCTTCCAAGAGACCCAGTACTTC. Residues: CASSAGGWDRGFQETQYF.

This clonotype came up many times. CDR3 region: CASTRDSNFYNEQFF. As DNA, the CDR3 is TGTGCCAGCACCCGAGACTCTAATTTCTACAATGAGCAGTTCTTC. V gene TRBV6-5 combines with J gene TRBJ2-1; the D is unclear. Germline CDR1 reads MNHEY; CDR2 reads SVGAGI. Trimming cost V 7 bases and J 3 bases, with 16 bases left between them. This CDR3 has 15 residues.

The V call is TRBV30, the J call TRBJ2-5; no definite D call. CDR1 is GTSNPN, CDR2 SVGIG, per germline (reference sequence). Between the trimmed V and J ends, which lost 0 bases and 7 bases, there was a span of 9 bases. The CDR3 is made up of 12 amino acids. The CDR3, as DNA: TGTGCCTGGAGTGTACTCCTCGGGACCCAGTACTTC. Translating it yields CAWSVLLGTQYF. Based on the CDR3 plus reference TRBV30 and TRBJ2-5, the full variable domain is SQTIHQWPATLVQPVGSPLSLECTVEGTSNPNLYWYRQAAGRGLQLLFYSVGIGQISSEVPQNLSASRPQDRQFILSSKKLLLSDSGFYLCAWSVLLGTQYFGPGTRLLVL.

This sequence joins TRBV20-1 and TRBJ2-3, with TRBD2 matching over 8 bases. The CDR3 is 15 amino acids. Germline V CDR1 and CDR2: DFQATT, SNEGSKA (reference sequence). The trim removed 3 bases at V and 1 base at J, leaving 6 bases unmatched. The CDR3 loop is CSARGAGGGTDTQYF. CDR3 sequence (DNA): TGCAGTGCTAGGGGGGCGGGAGGCGGCACAGATACGCAGTATTTT.

This clonotype was counted only a few times. This chain uses TRBV3-1 with TRBJ2-1; unclear D gene. The CDR3 length is 14 residues. Trimming left V 0 bases short and J 5 bases short, with 8 bases between. CDR1 and CDR2 (germline): LGHDT, YNNKEL (reference sequence). The CDR3 protein is CASSQDIVNNEQFF. The CDR3, as DNA: TGTGCCAGCAGCCAAGACATAGTTAACAATGAGCAGTTCTTC.

The gene calls are TRBV4-3 and TRBJ1-2; D perhaps matches TRBD1 (5 bases). Germline V gives CDR1 LGHNA, CDR2 YSLEER. Trimming shortened V by 7 bases and J by 7 bases, and 13 bases separated the two germline ends. This CDR3 has 12 amino acids. The CDR3 sequence is CASISRAGGYTF. The CDR3 DNA sequence: TGCGCCAGCATTTCCAGGGCCGGTGGCTACACCTTC.

The chain is built from TRBV12-3 or TRBV12-4 and TRBJ2-1; 11 bases match TRBD2. The CDR3 sequence is 16 residues long. V lost 7 bases to trimming and J lost 2 bases; unmatched junction nucleotides: 7. The CDR3, as DNA: TGTGCCAGCACCAGACTAGCGGGAAATGCCTACAATGAGCAGTTCTTC. Encoded protein: CASTRLAGNAYNEQFF.

V is TRBV6-1 and J is TRBJ1-1; D ambiguous. Trimming removed 3 bases from V and 3 bases from J, with 11 bases in between. Germline V gives CDR1 MNHNS, CDR2 SASEGT. The CDR3 is 14 residues long. CDR3 sequence reads: CASSDPPQDTEAFF. Written as DNA, the CDR3 is TGTGCCAGCAGTGACCCCCCGCAGGACACTGAAGCTTTCTTT.

This clonotype was counted between two and nine times. The V and J genes are TRBV20-1 and TRBJ2-3; the D is unclear. The CDR3 consists of 13 residues. Germline loops: CDR1 DFQATT, CDR2 SNEGSKA (reference sequence). V was cut by 5 bases and J by 1 base, with 10 bases left in between. CDR3 residues: CSAALDGTDTQYF. As DNA, the CDR3 is TGCAGTGCTGCCTTAGATGGCACAGATACGCAGTATTTT.

This clonotype was seen only a few times. The chain recombines TRBV5-4 with TRBJ2-4; the D is unclear. There are 15 residues in the CDR3. V gave up 4 bases and J gave up 0 bases, with 11 bases separating them. Germline CDR1 is SGHNT and CDR2 is YYREEE (reference sequence). The CDR3 is CASSPDSLAKNIQYF. The CDR3 coding sequence is TGTGCCAGCAGCCCTGACTCATTAGCCAAAAACATTCAGTACTTC.

A remark on this clonotype: Here the CDR3 omits its conserved ending phenylalanine or tryptophan, so a read error is the likely source. The rearrangement joins TRBV7-9 to TRBJ1-2; D remains unclear. The CDR3 is 12 residues long. The germline gives CDR1 SEHNR, CDR2 FQNEAQ (reference sequence). Trimming shortened V by 1 base and J by 5 bases, and 5 bases separated the two germline ends. DNA for the CDR3: TGTGCCAGCAGCTTAGACACGTATGGCTACACCGTC. Protein product: CASSLDTYGYTV.